This is a list of T cell receptor beta chains from one sample in a study of molecular identifiers for immune sequencing clone quantification. TCRdb analysed the PCR reads with MiXCR anew, one entry per CDR3 protein. The sample records approximately 550,000 distinct CDR3 sequences, 20% to 25% being singletons. Sequenced input: naive CD8+ T cells from blood, with Jurkat cell RNA spiked in. The source is a human donor in good health. Some libraries in this study had Jurkat cell RNA spiked in. The CDR3 runs from the conserved cysteine through the conserved F or W. Fields, in order: J gene, V gene, D gene, clone size, CDR3 DNA, CDR3 protein. D genes are given only for firm matches. Clone size, where shown, is once, few, many, or a class for clones that have expanded.

>TRBJ2-7|TRBV5-6|-|-
TGTGCCAGCAGCTTGGCGTACACAGGGTTGGACGAGCAGTACTTC
CASSLAYTGLDEQYF
>TRBJ1-2|TRBV27|-|few
TGTGCCAGCAGTTTATCGATTCAGGGGCTACTTGGCTACACCTTC
CASSLSIQGLLGYTF
>TRBJ1-4|TRBV4-3|-|many
TGCGCCAGCAGCCAAGTAGAAGTGAATGAAAAACTGTTTTTT
CASSQVEVNEKLFF
>TRBJ2-3|TRBV18|TRBD1|many
TGTGCCAGCTCACCCGCCACAGGGGGCGGCACAGATACGCAGTATTTT
CASSPATGGGTDTQYF
>TRBJ2-3|TRBV7-9|TRBD2|many
TGTGCCAGCAGCCCCACCGGCGGGAGGAGTCATCTGAACACAGATACGCAGTATTTT
CASSPTGGRSHLNTDTQYF
>TRBJ2-2|TRBV6-5|TRBD2|many
TGTGCCAGCAGTACCGGAGCGGGGGGGCCCGGGGAGCTGTTTTTT
CASSTGAGGPGELFF
>TRBJ2-4|TRBV4-1|TRBD1|-
TGCACCAGCAGCCAAGGGACAGTAGCCAAAAACATTCAGTACTTC
CTSSQGTVAKNIQYF
>TRBJ1-2|TRBV28|-|once
TGTGCCAACAGTTCTAGGTACCAGCCCTATGGCTACACCTTC
CANSSRYQPYGYTF
>TRBJ2-2|TRBV30|TRBD1|few
TGTGCCTGGAGTGTACGGTCTGGGACAGGGCGTACCGGGGAGCTGTTTTTT
CAWSVRSGTGRTGELFF
>TRBJ2-3|TRBV19|-|-
TGTGCCAGTAGTATGGTCTGGGGGACAGATACGCAGTATTTT
CASSMVWGTDTQYF
>TRBJ2-7|TRBV30|-|-
TGTGCCTGGAGCAGGGGGGTGAGCTCCTACGAGCAGTACTTC
CAWSRGVSSYEQYF
>TRBJ1-6|TRBV6-5|-|many
TGTGCCAGCAGTTACGCAGACGGAGGGATTGATTCACCCCTCCACTTT
CASSYADGGIDSPLHF
>TRBJ2-5|TRBV18|-|-
TGTGCCAGCTCACCACCGGCAGTTCAAGAGACCCAGTACTTC
CASSPPAVQETQYF
>TRBJ2-3|TRBV5-1|-|many
TGCGCCAGCAGCCCCGGGAAATCTAGCGCAGATACGCAGTATTTT
CASSPGKSSADTQYF
>TRBJ1-2|TRBV3-1|-|many
TGTGCCAGCCGAAGAAACAGGGACACCTATGGCTACACCTTC
CASRRNRDTYGYTF
>TRBJ2-1|TRBV5-6|-|many
TGTGCCAGCAGCTCCAAACAATACGGGGTATATGAGCAGTTCTTC
CASSSKQYGVYEQFF
>TRBJ1-4|TRBV14|-|few
TGTGCCAGCAGCCCCTGGGACCGTGCAACTAATGAAAAACTGTTTTTT
CASSPWDRATNEKLFF
>TRBJ1-3|TRBV4-1|TRBD1|many
TGCGCCAGCAGCGAGGGACAGGGAATAGATGGAAACACCATATATTTT
CASSEGQGIDGNTIYF
>TRBJ1-3|TRBV12-3/TRBV12-4|-|few
TGTGCCAGCAGTCCTCATCCCTATAAAAACTCTGGAAACACCATATATTTT
CASSPHPYKNSGNTIYF
>TRBJ2-3|TRBV6-2/TRBV6-3|TRBD2|-
TGTGCCAGCAGAAGGGACAGCCTCCTAGCGGGATCAACAGCCGTCGGCACAGATACGCAGTATTTT
CASRRDSLLAGSTAVGTDTQYF
>TRBJ1-2|TRBV30|-|many
TGTGCCTGGAGTGTAGGCGGCGGCTATGGCTACACCTTC
CAWSVGGGYGYTF
>TRBJ2-3|TRBV4-1|-|many
TGCGCCAGCAGCCAAAGGACTATCAGCGGCACAGATACGCAGTATTTT
CASSQRTISGTDTQYF
>TRBJ2-7|TRBV7-2|-|many
TGTGCCAGCAGCTTAGGCCCCCCAAGCAAGAGCTCCTACGAGCAGTACTTC
CASSLGPPSKSSYEQYF
>TRBJ1-5|TRBV3-1|-|few
TGTGCCAGCAGCCCCCCCGGGGCGCAGCCCCAGCATTTT
CASSPPGAQPQHF
>TRBJ2-1|TRBV4-2|-|-
TGTGCCAGCAGCCAAGGATTCGGCAGGGGGGTTTACAATGAGCAGTTCTTC
CASSQGFGRGVYNEQFF
>TRBJ2-3|TRBV19|-|-
TGTGCCAGTAGTCTAGCCGTCTTGGGGGCAGGGAGAGATACGCAGTATTTT
CASSLAVLGAGRDTQYF
>TRBJ2-5|TRBV2|-|-
TGTGCCAGCAGTAGCGGGCCAAACCAAGAGACCCAGTACTTC
CASSSGPNQETQYF
>TRBJ1-1|TRBV11-3|TRBD1|-
TGTGCCAGCAGCCCCGGACAGGGTCGCGCTGAAGCTTTCTTT
CASSPGQGRAEAFF
>TRBJ2-7|TRBV20-1|-|many
TGCAGTGCTAGGGGGTTTGGGGCCCCCCACTACGAGCAGTACTTC
CSARGFGAPHYEQYF
>TRBJ1-3|TRBV12-3/TRBV12-4|-|many
TGTGCCAGCAGTCACACCAGCTCTGGAAACACCATATATTTT
CASSHTSSGNTIYF
>TRBJ2-1|TRBV19|TRBD2|-
TGTGCCAGTAGGGATCTGGGACTAGGGTTCGGCGAGCAGTTCTTC
CASRDLGLGFGEQFF
>TRBJ2-6|TRBV5-4|TRBD1|many
TGTGCCAGCTACTCACGGGACAGCGGCTCTGGGGCCAACGTCCTGACTTTC
CASYSRDSGSGANVLTF
>TRBJ2-6|TRBV27|-|few
TGTGCCAGCAAAAGCAGGGGCGGCGAGTACTCTGGGGCCAACGTCCTGACTTTC
CASKSRGGEYSGANVLTF
>TRBJ2-5|TRBV15|-|-
TGTGCCACCAGACCGACACAGGAGACCCAGTACTTC
CATRPTQETQYF
>TRBJ1-1|TRBV21-1|-|-
TGTGCCAGCCGACTTGGGGAAGGTCAGGGACTTGCGAACACTGAAGCTTTCTTT
CASRLGEGQGLANTEAFF
>TRBJ1-1|TRBV5-6|TRBD1|many
TGTGCCAGCAGCACAGGGGCGACCAACACTGAAGCTTTCTTT
CASSTGATNTEAFF
>TRBJ2-7|TRBV11-2|TRBD2|-
TGTGCCAGCAGCTCCCCTTATAATAGCGGGGCCCACGAGCAGTACTTC
CASSSPYNSGAHEQYF
>TRBJ2-2|TRBV5-6|-|few
TGTGCCAGCAGCGCAGGACTACCCACCGGGGAGCTGTTTTTT
CASSAGLPTGELFF
>TRBJ2-1|TRBV7-9|-|-
TGTGCCAGCAGCTTAGCGTCAGTCTTGGGTGAGCAGTTCTTC
CASSLASVLGEQFF
>TRBJ2-7|TRBV20-1|-|many
TGCAGTGCTCGCCACCGGACCCTTTCTTACGAGCAGTACTTC
CSARHRTLSYEQYF
>TRBJ1-2|TRBV7-2|-|-
TGTGCCAGCAGCCTCCGGGAGGAGGATTACCCTAACTATGGCTACACCTTC
CASSLREEDYPNYGYTF
>TRBJ2-1|TRBV20-1|-|few
TGCAGTGCCGAGGCACAGTACTCCTACAATGAGCAGTTCTTC
CSAEAQYSYNEQFF
>TRBJ2-7|TRBV19|TRBD2|-
TGTGCCAGTAGCCTACGGGGGGGGGGCACCTCCTACGAGCAGTACTTC
CASSLRGGGTSYEQYF
>TRBJ2-3|TRBV20-1|-|many
TGCAGTGCAACCGCGTACGGGACGGCTAGCACAGATACGCAGTATTTT
CSATAYGTASTDTQYF
>TRBJ1-1|TRBV30|TRBD1|few
TGTGCCTGGGACAGGGCGACCACTGAAGCTTTCTTT
CAWDRATTEAFF
>TRBJ2-7|TRBV4-1|-|many
TGCGCCAGCAGCCAAGATGGGGGTAACAGGGCCTACGAGCAGTACTTC
CASSQDGGNRAYEQYF
>TRBJ1-2|TRBV28|TRBD1|-
TGTGCCAGCAGTCCACCTCCTAGGGGGCCGTTGCTTGACTATGGCCACACCTTC
CASSPPPRGPLLDYGHTF
>TRBJ2-3|TRBV12-3/TRBV12-4|-|many
TGTGCCAGCAGTCTCAAAGGAAGCACAGATACGCAGTATTTT
CASSLKGSTDTQYF
>TRBJ2-7|TRBV27|-|-
TGTGCCAGCAGTTTGGGGGGCAGGGTCTACGAGCAGTACTTC
CASSLGGRVYEQYF
>TRBJ2-1|TRBV7-6|-|-
TGTGCCAGCAGCTCGAGGCTGAGCTCCTACAATGAGCAGTTCTTC
CASSSRLSSYNEQFF
>TRBJ1-6|TRBV6-2/TRBV6-3|-|many
TGTGCCAGCAGTTACATGGATTCACCCCTCCACTTT
CASSYMDSPLHF